The rows below give T cell receptor beta chains drawn from one sample of a study of a mutant IDH1 vaccine in newly diagnosed glioma. Sequencing was performed with immunoSEQ multiplex PCR; in TCRdb, only in-frame clones are kept and a portion is missing. Among about 67,000 clones listed, over 75% were seen once. Their antigen targets remain unknown. Sequenced here: PBMCs, sampled from a glioma patient whose treatment included an IDH1 peptide vaccine. Receptor source: a man aged 35-49 years with glioma. The CDR3 runs from the conserved cysteine through the conserved F or W. D genes are given only for firm matches. Some rows have no size entry. The others give once, few or many, or a class for an expanded clone.

>TRBV19|TRBD2|TRBJ2-1|.
CASSTLAGGSYNEQFF
TGTGCCAGTAGTACCCTAGCGGGAGGCTCCTACAATGAGCAGTTCTTC
>TRBV7-2|.|TRBJ1-6|.
CASSLMGQGLANSPLHF
TGTGCCAGCAGCTTAATGGGGCAGGGCCTGGCCAATTCACCCCTCCACTTT
>TRBV5-6|.|TRBJ1-2|.
CASSLWGDGYTF
TGTGCCAGCAGCTTGTGGGGGGATGGCTACACCTTC
>TRBV4-1|.|TRBJ2-7|.
CASSRGLIDEQYF
TGCGCCAGCAGCCGAGGGCTTATCGACGAGCAGTACTTC
>TRBV19|.|TRBJ2-1|.
CASSFSGNEQFF
TGTGCCAGTAGTTTTAGCGGCAATGAGCAGTTCTTC
>TRBV19|TRBD2|TRBJ2-1|.
CASSKGFRAGANNEQFF
TGTGCCAGTAGTAAGGGGTTTCGAGCGGGGGCGAACAATGAGCAGTTCTTC
>TRBV5-6|.|TRBJ1-2|.
CASSPGGAGYGYTF
TGTGCCAGCAGCCCCGGGGGCGCAGGCTATGGCTACACCTTC
>TRBV12-2|.|TRBJ2-5|.
CASRLGAGETQYF
TGTGCAAGTCGCTTAGGGGCCGGGGAGACCCAGTACTTC
>TRBV19|.|TRBJ1-5|.
CASSIRGISNQPQHF
TGTGCCAGTAGTATTCGGGGGATTAGCAATCAGCCCCAGCATTTT
>TRBV28|.|TRBJ2-2|.
CASSLLGSTGELFF
TGTGCCAGCAGTTTATTGGGCAGCACCGGGGAGCTGTTTTTT
>TRBV27|.|TRBJ2-7|once
CASSLSTRGRSYEQYF
TGTGCCAGCAGTTTATCGACACGGGGGAGATCCTACGAGCAGTACTTC
>TRBV28|.|TRBJ2-2|once
CASSRPYGTNTGELFF
TGTGCCAGCAGTCGACCGTATGGTACGAACACCGGGGAGCTGTTTTTT
>TRBV2|TRBD1|TRBJ1-5|.
CASSGDRGHQPQHF
TGTGCCAGCAGTGGGGACAGGGGTCATCAGCCCCAGCATTTT
>TRBV11-2|TRBD2|TRBJ2-7|.
CASSFSDSGKSEQYF
TGTGCCAGCAGCTTCTCCGATAGCGGGAAGAGCGAGCAGTACTTC
>TRBV11-3|.|TRBJ1-3|.
CASSLGANSGNTIYF
TGTGCCAGCAGCTTAGGGGCGAACTCTGGAAACACCATATATTTT
>TRBV2|TRBD1|TRBJ1-5|once
CASSPGTGSSNQPQHF
TGTGCCAGCAGTCCCGGGACAGGGTCGAGCAATCAGCCCCAGCATTTT
>TRBV19|TRBD1|TRBJ1-4|.
CASDTPGQREKLFF
TGTGCCAGCGACACTCCGGGACAGCGAGAAAAACTGTTTTTT
>TRBV2|.|TRBJ1-2|.
CASSENARGGYGYTF
TGTGCCAGCAGTGAAAATGCCAGGGGAGGCTATGGCTACACCTTC
>TRBV29-1|TRBD1|TRBJ1-5|once
CSARTGGNNQPQHF
TGCAGCGCCCGGACAGGGGGAAACAATCAGCCCCAGCATTTT
>TRBV5-4|.|TRBJ1-1|.
CASSLVSVENTEAFF
TGTGCCAGCAGCTTGGTTAGCGTAGAGAACACTGAAGCTTTCTTT
>TRBV5-1|.|TRBJ1-3|.
CASSLDSGFRNTIYF
TGCGCCAGCAGCTTGGATAGCGGTTTCAGAAACACCATATATTTT
>TRBV5-4|TRBD1|TRBJ1-1|few
CASSFGNSRGSLAFF
TGTGCCAGCAGCTTTGGGAACAGCAGGGGGAGTTTGGCTTTCTTT
>TRBV5-1|.|TRBJ2-1|.
CASRGQLNYNEQFF
TGCGCCAGCAGAGGCCAGCTCAACTACAATGAGCAGTTCTTC
>TRBV7-9|.|TRBJ2-5|.
CASSSPLYQETQYF
TGTGCCAGCAGCTCTCCTTTGTACCAAGAGACCCAGTACTTC
>TRBV2|TRBD2|TRBJ2-4|.
CASSREAGAKNIQYF
TGTGCCAGCAGTCGGGAGGCGGGAGCCAAAAACATTCAGTACTTC
>TRBV11-2|TRBD1|TRBJ2-7|.
CASSHRQGGSGYEQYF
TGTGCCAGCAGCCACCGACAGGGGGGGTCGGGGTACGAGCAGTACTTC
>TRBV4-2|TRBD2|TRBJ2-2|.
CASSQDRWGGAGELFF
TGTGCCAGCAGCCAAGATCGCTGGGGGGGGGCCGGGGAGCTGTTTTTT
>TRBV6-1|.|TRBJ1-5|once
CASSEARGGRGGNQPQHF
TGTGCCAGCAGTGAAGCCCGGGGGGGGCGAGGCGGCAATCAGCCCCAGCATTTT
>TRBV5-1|.|TRBJ2-2|.
CASSRSGTGELFF
TGCGCCAGCAGCCGATCAGGCACCGGGGAGCTGTTTTTT
>TRBV7-9|.|TRBJ2-7|.
CASSLGLEGQFGEQYF
TGTGCCAGCAGCTTAGGGTTGGAGGGTCAATTTGGCGAGCAGTACTTC
>TRBV2|TRBD2|TRBJ2-1|.
CASGTSGGESSYNEQFF
TGTGCCAGTGGGACTAGCGGGGGGGAGAGCTCCTACAATGAGCAGTTCTTC
>TRBV6-1|.|TRBJ1-5|.
CASLTLRGQPQHF
TGTGCCAGCCTTACATTGAGGGGTCAGCCCCAGCATTTT
>TRBV6-5|TRBD1|TRBJ1-2|.
CASSSDRTGYTF
TGTGCCAGCAGTTCGGACCGGACAGGGTACACCTTC
>TRBV7-8|.|TRBJ2-2|.
CASREDTGELFF
TGTGCCAGCAGGGAGGACACCGGGGAGCTGTTTTTT
>TRBV9|TRBD2|TRBJ2-7|.
CASSAGLAGTYEQYF
TGTGCCAGCAGCGCGGGACTAGCGGGAACCTACGAGCAGTACTTC
>TRBV7-9|.|TRBJ1-6|.
CASSLNAVPFLHF
TGTGCCAGCAGCTTAAATGCAGTCCCATTCCTCCACTTT
>TRBV25-1|TRBD1|TRBJ1-1|.
CASSALQGHTEAFF
TGTGCCAGCAGTGCCCTACAGGGGCACACTGAAGCTTTCTTT
>TRBV6-5|.|TRBJ1-2|.
CASSYISPGANYGYTF
TGTGCCAGCAGTTACATTTCGCCGGGCGCTAACTATGGCTACACCTTC
>TRBV19|.|TRBJ1-5|.
CASSIPGGQKYQPQHF
TGTGCCAGTAGTATCCCCGGAGGACAGAAATATCAGCCCCAGCATTTT
>TRBV5-6|.|TRBJ2-3|.
CASSWTRTDTQYF
TGTGCCAGCAGTTGGACCCGCACAGATACGCAGTATTTT
>TRBV4-3|.|TRBJ2-1|.
CASSQDGLTREQFF
TGCGCCAGCAGCCAAGATGGGCTGACTAGGGAGCAGTTCTTC
>TRBV10-3|.|TRBJ1-6|.
CAISRQDNSPLHF
TGTGCCATCAGCAGACAGGATAATTCACCCCTCCACTTT
>TRBV9|.|TRBJ1-2|.
CASSVAATGGRGYTF
TGTGCCAGCAGCGTAGCAGCGACCGGAGGACGCGGCTACACCTTC
>TRBV28|.|TRBJ1-1|.
CASSLYAEAFF
TGTGCCAGCAGTTTATACGCTGAAGCTTTCTTT
>TRBV28|.|TRBJ1-4|.
CASSLGHMTEKLFF
TGTGCCAGCAGTCTCGGACATATGACAGAAAAACTGTTTTTT